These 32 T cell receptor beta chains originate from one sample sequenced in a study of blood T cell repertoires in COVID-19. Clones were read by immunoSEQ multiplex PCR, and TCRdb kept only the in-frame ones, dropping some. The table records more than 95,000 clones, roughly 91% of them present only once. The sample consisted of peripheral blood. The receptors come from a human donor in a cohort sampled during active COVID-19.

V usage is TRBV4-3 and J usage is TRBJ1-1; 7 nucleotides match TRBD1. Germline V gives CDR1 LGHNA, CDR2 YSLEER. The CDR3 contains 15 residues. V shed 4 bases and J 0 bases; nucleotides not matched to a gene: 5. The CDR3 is CASSRGTDLNTEAFF. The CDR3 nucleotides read TGCGCCAGCAGCCGAGGGACAGACCTGAACACTGAAGCTTTCTTT.

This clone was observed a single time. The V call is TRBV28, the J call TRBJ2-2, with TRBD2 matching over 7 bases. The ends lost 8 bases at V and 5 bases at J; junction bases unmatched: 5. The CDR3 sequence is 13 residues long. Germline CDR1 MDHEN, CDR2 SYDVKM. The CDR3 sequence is CASLGRATGELFF. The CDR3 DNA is TGTGCCAGCTTAGGGAGGGCAACCGGGGAGCTGTTTTTT. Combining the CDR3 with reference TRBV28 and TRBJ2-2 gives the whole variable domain DVKVTQSSRYLVKRTGEKVFLECVQDMDHENMFWYRQDPGLGLRLIYFSYDVKMKEKGDIPEGYSVSREKKERFSLILESASTNQTSMYLCASLGRATGELFFGEGSRLTVL.

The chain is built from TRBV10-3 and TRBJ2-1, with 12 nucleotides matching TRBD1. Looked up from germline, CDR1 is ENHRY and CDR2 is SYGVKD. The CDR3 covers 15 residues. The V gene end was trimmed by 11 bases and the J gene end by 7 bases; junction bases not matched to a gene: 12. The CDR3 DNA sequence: TGTGCCTCCAATGCTTGGGACAGGGGGCGGAATGAGCAGTTCTTC. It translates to CASNAWDRGRNEQFF.

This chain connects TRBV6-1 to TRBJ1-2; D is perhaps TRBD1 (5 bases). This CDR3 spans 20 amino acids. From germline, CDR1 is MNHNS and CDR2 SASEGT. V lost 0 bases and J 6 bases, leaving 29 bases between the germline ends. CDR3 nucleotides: TGTGCCAGCAGTGAAGCTGATCGAACCATGATCTACAGGAGCGCCGATGGCTACACCTTC. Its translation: CASSEADRTMIYRSADGYTF.

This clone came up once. The CDR3 protein is CASSYTSGSNQPQHF. CDR3 DNA: TGTGCCAGCAGTTATACGTCAGGGAGCAATCAGCCCCAGCATTTT. The V gene is TRBV6-2 or TRBV6-3, the J gene TRBJ1-5, with a possible D match to TRBD1 (5 bases). This CDR3 has 15 residues. Germline loops: CDR1 MNHEY, CDR2 SVGEGT. The V gene lost 3 bases and the J gene lost 1 base, with 10 bases spanning the gap.

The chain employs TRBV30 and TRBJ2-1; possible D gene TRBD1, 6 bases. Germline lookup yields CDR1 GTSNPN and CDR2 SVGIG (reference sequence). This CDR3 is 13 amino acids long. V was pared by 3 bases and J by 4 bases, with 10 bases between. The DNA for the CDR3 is TGTGCCTGGAGATCCAGGGGTTACAATGAGCAGTTCTTC. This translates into CAWRSRGYNEQFF.

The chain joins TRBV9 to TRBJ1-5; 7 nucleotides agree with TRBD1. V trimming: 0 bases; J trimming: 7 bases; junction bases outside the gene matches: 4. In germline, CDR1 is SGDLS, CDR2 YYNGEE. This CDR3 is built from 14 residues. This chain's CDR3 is CASSVASGGQPQHF. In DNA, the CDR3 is TGTGCCAGCAGCGTAGCCTCAGGGGGGCAGCCCCAGCATTTT.

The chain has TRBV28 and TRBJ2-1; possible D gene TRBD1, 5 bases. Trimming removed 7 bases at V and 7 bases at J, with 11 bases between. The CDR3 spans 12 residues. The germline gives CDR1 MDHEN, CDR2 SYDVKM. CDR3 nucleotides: TGTGCCAGCATAGGGGCTGGAAATGAGCAGTTCTTC. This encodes CASIGAGNEQFF. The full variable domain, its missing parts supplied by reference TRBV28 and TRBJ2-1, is DVKVTQSSRYLVKRTGEKVFLECVQDMDHENMFWYRQDPGLGLRLIYFSYDVKMKEKGDIPEGYSVSREKKERFSLILESASTNQTSMYLCASIGAGNEQFFGPGTRLTVL.

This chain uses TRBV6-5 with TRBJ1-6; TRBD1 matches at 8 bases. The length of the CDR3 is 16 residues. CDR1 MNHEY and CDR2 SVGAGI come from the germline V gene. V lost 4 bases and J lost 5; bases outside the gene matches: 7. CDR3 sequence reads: CASSLTWDRNNSPLHF. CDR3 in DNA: TGTGCCAGCAGTTTAACGTGGGACAGGAATAATTCACCCCTCCACTTT.

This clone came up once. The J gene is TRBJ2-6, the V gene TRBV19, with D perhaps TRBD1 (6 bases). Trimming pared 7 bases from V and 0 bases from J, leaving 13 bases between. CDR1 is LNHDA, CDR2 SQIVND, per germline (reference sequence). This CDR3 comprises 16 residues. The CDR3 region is CASITGPTSGANVLTF. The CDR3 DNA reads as TGTGCCAGTATCACAGGGCCCACCTCTGGGGCCAACGTCCTGACTTTC.

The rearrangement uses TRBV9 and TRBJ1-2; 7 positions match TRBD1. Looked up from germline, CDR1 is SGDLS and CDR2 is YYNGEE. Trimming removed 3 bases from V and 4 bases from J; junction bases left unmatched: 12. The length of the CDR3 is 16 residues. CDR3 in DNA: TGTGCCAGCAGCGGAGAGGTGGACCAGGGGGTCTATGGCTACACCTTC. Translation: CASSGEVDQGVYGYTF.

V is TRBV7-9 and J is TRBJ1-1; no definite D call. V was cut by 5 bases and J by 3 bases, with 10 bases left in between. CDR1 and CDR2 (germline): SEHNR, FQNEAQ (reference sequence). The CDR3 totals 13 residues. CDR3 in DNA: TGTGCCAGCAGCGGTTCGGAGGACACTGAAGCTTTCTTT. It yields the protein CASSGSEDTEAFF.

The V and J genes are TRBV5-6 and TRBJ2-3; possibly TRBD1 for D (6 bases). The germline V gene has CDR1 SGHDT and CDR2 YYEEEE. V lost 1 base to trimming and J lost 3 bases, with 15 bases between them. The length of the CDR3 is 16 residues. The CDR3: CASSLSTGFRTDTQYF. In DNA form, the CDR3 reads TGTGCCAGCAGCTTGTCTACAGGGTTTAGAACAGATACGCAGTATTTT.

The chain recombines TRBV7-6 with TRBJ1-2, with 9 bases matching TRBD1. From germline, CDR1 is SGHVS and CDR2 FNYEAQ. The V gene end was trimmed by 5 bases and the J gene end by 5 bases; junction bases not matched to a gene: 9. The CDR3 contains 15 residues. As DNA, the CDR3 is TGTGCCAGCAGCCTCGGACAGGGGAGTAATTATGGCTACACCTTC. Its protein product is CASSLGQGSNYGYTF. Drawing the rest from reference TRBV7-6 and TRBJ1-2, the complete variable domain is GAGVSQSPRYKVTKRGQDVALRCDPISGHVSLYWYRQALGQGPEFLTYFNYEAQQDKSGLPNDRFSAERPEGSISTLTIQRTEQRDSAMYRCASSLGQGSNYGYTFGSGTRLTVV.

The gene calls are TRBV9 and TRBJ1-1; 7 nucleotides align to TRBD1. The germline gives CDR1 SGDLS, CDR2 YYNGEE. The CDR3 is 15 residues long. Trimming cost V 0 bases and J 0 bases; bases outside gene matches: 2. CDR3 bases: TGTGCCAGCAGCGTAGGAGGGACAGTGAACACTGAAGCTTTCTTT. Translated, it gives CASSVGGTVNTEAFF.

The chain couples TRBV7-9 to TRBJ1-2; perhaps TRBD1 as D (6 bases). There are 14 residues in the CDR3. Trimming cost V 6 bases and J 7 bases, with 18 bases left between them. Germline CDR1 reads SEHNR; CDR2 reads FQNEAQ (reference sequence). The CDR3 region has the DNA TGTGCCAGCAGTAAGGAGGTACAGGGCGCTGGCTACACCTTC. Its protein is CASSKEVQGAGYTF. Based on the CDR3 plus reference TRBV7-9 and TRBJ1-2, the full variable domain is DTGVSQNPRHKITKRGQNVTFRCDPISEHNRLYWYRQTLGQGPEFLTYFQNEAQLEKSRLLSDRFSAERPKGSFSTLEIQRTEQGDSAMYLCASSKEVQGAGYTFGSGTRLTVV.

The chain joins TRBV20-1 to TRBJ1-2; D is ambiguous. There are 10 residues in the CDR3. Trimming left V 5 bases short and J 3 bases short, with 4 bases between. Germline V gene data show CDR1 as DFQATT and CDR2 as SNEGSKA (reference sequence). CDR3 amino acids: CSASDYGYTF. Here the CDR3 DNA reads TGCAGTGCTTCGGACTATGGCTACACCTTC.

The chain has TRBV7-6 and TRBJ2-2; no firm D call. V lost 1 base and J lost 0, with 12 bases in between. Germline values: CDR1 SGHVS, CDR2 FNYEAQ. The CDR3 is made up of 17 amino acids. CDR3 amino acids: CASSLGPITANTGELFF. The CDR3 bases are TGTGCCAGCAGCTTAGGCCCCATTACGGCGAACACCGGGGAGCTGTTTTTT.

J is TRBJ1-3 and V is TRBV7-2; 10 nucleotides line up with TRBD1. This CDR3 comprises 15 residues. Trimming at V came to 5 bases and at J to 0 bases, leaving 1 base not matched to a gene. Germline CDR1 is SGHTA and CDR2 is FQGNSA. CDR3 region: CASSRTGGSGNTIYF. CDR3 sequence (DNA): TGTGCCAGCAGCCGGACAGGGGGCTCTGGAAACACCATATATTTT.

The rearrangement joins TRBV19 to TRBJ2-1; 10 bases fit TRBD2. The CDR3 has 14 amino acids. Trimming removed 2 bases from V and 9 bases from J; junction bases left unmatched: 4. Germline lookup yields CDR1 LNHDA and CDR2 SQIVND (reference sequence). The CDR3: CASSIKAGGFEQFF. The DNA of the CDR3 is TGTGCCAGTAGTATAAAAGCGGGAGGGTTTGAGCAGTTCTTC.

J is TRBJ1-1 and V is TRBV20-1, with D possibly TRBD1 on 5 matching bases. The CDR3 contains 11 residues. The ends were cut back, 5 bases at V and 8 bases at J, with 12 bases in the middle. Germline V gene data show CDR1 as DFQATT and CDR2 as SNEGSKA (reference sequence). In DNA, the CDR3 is TGCAGTGCTGCCCCGACAGTCGAAGCTTTCTTT. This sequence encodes CSAAPTVEAFF.

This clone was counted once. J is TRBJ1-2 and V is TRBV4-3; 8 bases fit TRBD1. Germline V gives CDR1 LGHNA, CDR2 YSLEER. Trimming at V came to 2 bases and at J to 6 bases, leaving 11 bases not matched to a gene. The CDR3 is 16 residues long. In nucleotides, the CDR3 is TGCGCCAGCAGCCAATTCGAGGACAGGGTCGGCGATGGCTACACCTTC. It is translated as CASSQFEDRVGDGYTF.

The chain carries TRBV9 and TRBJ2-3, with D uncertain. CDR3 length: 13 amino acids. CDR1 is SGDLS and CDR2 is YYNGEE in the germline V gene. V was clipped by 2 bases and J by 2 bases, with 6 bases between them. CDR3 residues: CASSVGHTDTQYF. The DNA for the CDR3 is TGTGCCAGCAGCGTGGGCCACACAGATACGCAGTATTTT.

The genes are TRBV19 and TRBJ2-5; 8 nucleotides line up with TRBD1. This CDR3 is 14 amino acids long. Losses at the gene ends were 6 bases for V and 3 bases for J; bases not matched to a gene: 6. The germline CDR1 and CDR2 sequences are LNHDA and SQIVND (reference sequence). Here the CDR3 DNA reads TGTGCCAGTAGCTCAAAACAGGGGGAAGAGACCCAGTACTTC. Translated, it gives CASSSKQGEETQYF.

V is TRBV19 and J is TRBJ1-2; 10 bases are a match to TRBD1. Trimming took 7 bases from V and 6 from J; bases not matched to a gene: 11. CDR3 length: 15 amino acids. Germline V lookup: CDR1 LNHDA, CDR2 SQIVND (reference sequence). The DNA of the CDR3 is TGTGCCAGTACTCGGACAGGGGGGAGGAAAAATGGCTACACCTTC. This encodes CASTRTGGRKNGYTF.

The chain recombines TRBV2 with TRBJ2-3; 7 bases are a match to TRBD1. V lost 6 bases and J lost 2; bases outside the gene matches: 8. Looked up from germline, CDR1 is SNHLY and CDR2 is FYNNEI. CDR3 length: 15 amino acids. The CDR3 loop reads CASSADRTLTDTQYF. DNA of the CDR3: TGTGCCAGCAGCGCGGACAGGACCCTCACAGATACGCAGTATTTT. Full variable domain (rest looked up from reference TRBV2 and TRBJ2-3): EPEVTQTPSHQVTQMGQEVILRCVPISNHLYFYWYRQILGQKVEFLVSFYNNEISEKSEIFDDQFSVERPDGSNFTLKIRSTKLEDSAMYFCASSADRTLTDTQYFGPGTRLTVL.

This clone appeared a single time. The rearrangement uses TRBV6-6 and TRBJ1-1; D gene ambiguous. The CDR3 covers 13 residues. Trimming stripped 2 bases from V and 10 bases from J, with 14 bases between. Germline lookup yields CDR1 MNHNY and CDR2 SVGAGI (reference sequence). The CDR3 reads CASSYDLSAVAFF. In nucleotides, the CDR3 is TGTGCCAGCAGTTACGATCTTTCCGCAGTAGCTTTCTTT.

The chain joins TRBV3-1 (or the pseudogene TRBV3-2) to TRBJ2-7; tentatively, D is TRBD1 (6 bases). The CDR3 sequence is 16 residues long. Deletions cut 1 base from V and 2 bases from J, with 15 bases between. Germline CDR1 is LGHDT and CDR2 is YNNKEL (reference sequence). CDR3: CASSQGALQGAYEQYF. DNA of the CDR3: TGTGCCAGCAGCCAAGGAGCGCTACAGGGAGCCTACGAGCAGTACTTC.

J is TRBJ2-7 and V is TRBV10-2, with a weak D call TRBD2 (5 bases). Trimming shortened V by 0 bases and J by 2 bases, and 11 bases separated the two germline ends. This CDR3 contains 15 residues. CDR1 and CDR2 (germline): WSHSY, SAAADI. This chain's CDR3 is CASSESRLATYEQYF. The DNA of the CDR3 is TGCGCCAGCAGTGAGTCGAGGCTAGCTACCTACGAGCAGTACTTC.

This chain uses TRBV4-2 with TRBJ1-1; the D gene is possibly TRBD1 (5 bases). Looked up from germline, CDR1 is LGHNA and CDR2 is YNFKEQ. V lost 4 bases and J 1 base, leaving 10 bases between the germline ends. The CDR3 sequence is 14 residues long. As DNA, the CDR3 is TGTGCCAGCAGCCGCCAAGACAGGAACACTGAAGCTTTCTTT. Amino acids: CASSRQDRNTEAFF.

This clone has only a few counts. This CDR3 reads CASSPRVLNSPLHF. CDR3 in DNA: TGTGCCAGCAGCCCCAGGGTTCTTAATTCACCCCTCCACTTT. The chain links TRBV7-9 to TRBJ1-6; a weak D match, TRBD1 (5 bases). The germline V gene encodes CDR1 SEHNR and CDR2 FQNEAQ (reference sequence). The CDR3 loop spans 14 amino acids. V was pared by 5 bases and J by 6 bases, with 11 bases between.

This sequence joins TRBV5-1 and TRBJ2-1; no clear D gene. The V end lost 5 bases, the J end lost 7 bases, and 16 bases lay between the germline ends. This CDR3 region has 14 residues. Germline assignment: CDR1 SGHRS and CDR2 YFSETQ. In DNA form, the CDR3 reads TGCGCCAGCAGATCAACTGATTGGGCAAATGAGCAGTTCTTC. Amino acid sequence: CASRSTDWANEQFF.